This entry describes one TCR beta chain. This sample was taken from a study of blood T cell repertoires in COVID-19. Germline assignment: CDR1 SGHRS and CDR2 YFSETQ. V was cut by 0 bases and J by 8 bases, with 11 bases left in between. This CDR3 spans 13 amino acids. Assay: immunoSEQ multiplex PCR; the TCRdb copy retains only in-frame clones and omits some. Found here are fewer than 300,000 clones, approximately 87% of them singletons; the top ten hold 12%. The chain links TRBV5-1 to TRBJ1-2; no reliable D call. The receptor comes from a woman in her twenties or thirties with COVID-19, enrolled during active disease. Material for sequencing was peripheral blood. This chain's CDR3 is CASSLDRTEGYTF. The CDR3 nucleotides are TGCGCCAGCAGCTTGGACCGAACAGAGGGCTACACCTTC. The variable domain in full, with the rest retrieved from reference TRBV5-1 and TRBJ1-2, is KAGVTQTPRYLIKTRGQQVTLSCSPISGHRSVSWYQQTPGQGLQFLFEYFSETQRNKGNFPGRFSGRQFSNSRSEMNVSTLELGDSALYLCASSLDRTEGYTFGSGTRLTVV.